The clone carrying this T cell receptor beta chain showed up just a few times. Original analysis: Between roughly 20,000 and 690,600 TCRs appeared in each sample, and the median stood at 95,638. TCRdb processed the RACE reads anew with MiXCR; each CDR3 protein has one entry. These V and J calls derive from TCRdb rather than the authors' analysis. The table lists fewer than 200,000 distinct CDR3 sequences, about 22% of them singletons. This record belongs to a study of human T cells and chemical hapten exposure. Study at large: Sensitization involved placing 2% DPC onto an approximately 2 cm by approximately 2 cm region of upper inner arm skin. Recorded diagnoses among the mostly female patients were alopecia areata, totalis or universalis.

This CDR3 comprises 12 residues. Germline V CDR1 and CDR2: SQVTM, ANQGSEA. The germline V and J ends were trimmed by 6 bases and 3 bases, with 11 bases remaining between them. This sample's time point: patch test 1, 2 weeks after DPC sensitization. Documented treatment: therapeutic diphenylcyclopropenone sensitization with weekly scalp DPC. Specimen: whole blood, collected in connection with sensitization to the hapten diphenylcyclopropenone (DPC). This TCR derives from a woman between 45 and 60 years old with alopecia areata. Some clones in this sample may be carry-over from other donors' samples. The chain employs TRBV29-1 and TRBJ1-1; D remains ambiguous. CDR3 nucleotide sequence: TGCAGCGTCGGGCTACAGTACACTGAAGCTTTCTTT. Protein: CSVGLQYTEAFF. Together with reference TRBV29-1 and TRBJ1-1, the CDR3 gives the full variable domain: SAVISQKPSRDICQRGTSLTIQCQVDSQVTMMFWYRQQPGQSLTLIATANQGSEATYESGFVIDKFPISRPNLTFSTLTVSNMSPEDSSIYLCSVGLQYTEAFFGQGTRLTVV.